This T cell receptor beta chain was recovered during a study of cytotoxic CD8 clonotypes in ibrutinib-treated CLL. This table comes from immunoSEQ multiplex PCR, and its TCRdb copy is limited to in-frame clones, with some not included. This table has 20,000 to 25,000 clones, more than 65% appearing once. The starting material was PBMCs, obtained after 12 months of ibrutinib treatment. This sequence originates from a human donor with chronic lymphocytic leukemia.

CDR3 region: CASSYSPDSNQPQHF. CDR3 coding DNA: TGTGCCAGCAGTTACTCTCCCGATAGCAATCAGCCCCAGCATTTT. V is TRBV6-5 and J is TRBJ1-5; D ambiguous. Per germline, CDR1 MNHEY and CDR2 SVGAGI. The CDR3 has 15 residues. V was shortened by 0 bases and J by 0 bases, with 6 bases between the two germline ends.